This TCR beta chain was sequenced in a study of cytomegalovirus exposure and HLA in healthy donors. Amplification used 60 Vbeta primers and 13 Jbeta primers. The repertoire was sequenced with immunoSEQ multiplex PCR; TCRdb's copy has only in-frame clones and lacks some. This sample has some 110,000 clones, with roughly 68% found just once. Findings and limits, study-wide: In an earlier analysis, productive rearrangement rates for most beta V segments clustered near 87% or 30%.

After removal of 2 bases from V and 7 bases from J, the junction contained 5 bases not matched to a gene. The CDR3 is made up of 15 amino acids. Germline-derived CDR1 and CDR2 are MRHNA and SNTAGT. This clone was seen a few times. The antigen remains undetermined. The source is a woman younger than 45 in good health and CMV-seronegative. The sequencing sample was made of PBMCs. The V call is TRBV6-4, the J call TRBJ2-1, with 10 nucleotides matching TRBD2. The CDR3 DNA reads TGTGCCAGCAGTGACGATTCTAGCGGGAGTAATGAGCAGTTCTTC. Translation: CASSDDSSGSNEQFF.